This T cell receptor beta chain originates from a study of Ad26.COV2.S vaccination and SARS-CoV-2 variants. For the study at large: In the COV1001 trial, the donor was in the Ad26.COV2.S arm.

Worth noting for this clone: The antigen remains unidentified.

Study observations and caveats: Placebo recipients and vaccine recipients were similar in non-spike TCR breadth. Substantial breadth was reported for post-vaccination spike-specific CD8+ and CD4+ T cells.

Treatment in this sample: 15 to 20 received Ad26.COV2.S at low or high dose, single or two shots; 5 received placebo; per-sample allocation not given. Following the first vaccine or placebo injection, samples were taken on day 63. The method was immunoSEQ multiplex PCR; TCRdb's version includes in-frame clones alone and lacks a portion of them. This table has fewer than 400,000 clones, around nine tenths appearing once. The source material was peripheral blood, sampled in a trial of Ad26.COV2.S vaccine versus placebo. This receptor was obtained from a person aged 18-60 years who received the Ad26.COV2.S COVID-19 vaccine or a placebo.

DNA of the CDR3: TGTGCCCCCCGTCAGGGGGCGGAGACCCAGTACTTC. Translating gives CAPRQGAETQYF. V is TRBV3-1 (or the pseudogene TRBV3-2) and J is TRBJ2-5; 8 nucleotides agree with TRBD1. Germline loops: CDR1 LGHDT, CDR2 YNNKEL (reference sequence). CDR3 length: 12 residues. Losses at the gene ends were 11 bases for V and 5 bases for J; bases not matched to a gene: 7.